The 22 T cell receptor beta chains in this list originate from one sample, sequenced in a study of T cells after yellow fever vaccination. TCRdb re-derived calls from the 5' RACE reads in MiXCR, one entry per CDR3 protein. The data contain about 630,000 distinct CDR3 sequences, roughly 12% of them singletons. The sequences come from PBMCs, collected on the day of the yellow fever booster vaccination. All receptors derive from a man aged 25-45 years who received the YFV17D yellow fever vaccine.

This clonotype turned up a few times. The V gene is TRBV19, the J gene TRBJ2-1; TRBD1 might be the D (5 bases). V was shortened by 3 bases and J by 9 bases, with 15 bases between the two germline ends. This CDR3 is 14 amino acids long. Per germline, CDR1 LNHDA and CDR2 SQIVND (reference sequence). This CDR3 is CASSIQGRVAEQFF. The CDR3, as DNA: TGTGCCAGTAGTATCCAGGGTAGGGTAGCTGAGCAGTTCTTC.

The chain employs TRBV10-3 and TRBJ2-7; D perhaps matches TRBD1 (7 bases). Germline assignment: CDR1 ENHRY and CDR2 SYGVKD. This CDR3 is 11 amino acids long. Trimming took off 11 bases at V and 3 bases at J, with 11 bases between the two ends. CDR3 sequence reads: CAAGTDYEQYF. The CDR3 coding sequence is TGTGCCGCGGGGACAGACTACGAGCAGTACTTC.

This clonotype has just one count. This chain uses TRBV12-1 with TRBJ2-6; the tabulated D call, TRBD2, remains unverified against the DNA. TRBV12-1 corresponds to a pseudogene. The CDR3 sequence is 17 residues long. The CDR3 region is CASSSTSTTSGANVLTF. The CDR3 DNA follows: TGTGCCAGCAGCTCGACTAGCACTACTTCTGGGGCCAACGTCCTGACTTTC.

This clonotype was picked up a small number of times. The J gene is TRBJ1-5, the V gene TRBV13; 8 bases match TRBD1. The CDR3 totals 14 residues. From germline, CDR1 is PRHDT and CDR2 FYEKMQ (reference sequence). The J segment lost 5 bases and the V segment lost 6 bases, leaving 6 bases of the junction unmatched. The chain's CDR3 is CASSSGGGDQPQHF. DNA of the CDR3: TGTGCCAGCAGTTCAGGGGGCGGCGATCAGCCCCAGCATTTT.

This chain joins TRBV5-1 and TRBJ1-2; D is undetermined. The germline V gene encodes CDR1 SGHRS and CDR2 YFSETQ. V shed 7 bases and J shed 6 bases, with 10 bases lying between them. CDR3 length: 11 amino acids. The CDR3 DNA is TGCGCCAGCCGAATGGACCATGGCTACACCTTC. Its protein product is CASRMDHGYTF.

This clonotype was found a few times. An end of the junction differs from the germline gene, which may be a read error. The CDR3, as DNA: TGTGCCAGCAGCTTTAGTGGGACCGCGGCGGGCAACTTC. Amino acid sequence: CASSFSGTAAGNF. V and J are TRBV5-5 and TRBJ2-7, with D perhaps TRBD1 or TRBD2 (5 bases each). The CDR3 is 13 amino acids. Germline-derived CDR1 and CDR2 are SGHKS and YYEKEE (reference sequence).

A few counts support this clonotype. The rearrangement joins TRBV7-2 to TRBJ1-1; maybe TRBD1 (5 bases). The CDR3 spans 16 residues. Germline V gene sequence: CDR1 SGHTA, CDR2 FQGNSA. With 1 base removed from V and 4 bases from J, the gap between germline ends came to 16 bases. CDR3 sequence: CASSLEGAGLGTEAFF. DNA of the CDR3: TGTGCCAGCAGCTTAGAAGGGGCCGGGCTGGGCACTGAAGCTTTCTTT.

This clonotype came up many times. V and J are TRBV20-1 and TRBJ1-1; tentative D call: TRBD1 (6 bases). Germline CDR1 is DFQATT and CDR2 is SNEGSKA (reference sequence). The CDR3 sequence is 14 residues long. V was clipped by 6 bases and J by 5 bases, with 19 bases between them. The CDR3 reads CSAYKGEGGTEAFF. Written as DNA, the CDR3 is TGCAGTGCCTACAAAGGGGAGGGGGGTACTGAAGCTTTCTTT.

This clonotype was seen a few times. This chain links TRBV6-5 with TRBJ2-1; no clear D gene. The CDR3 length is 12 residues. Trimming shortened V by 6 bases and J by 6 bases, and 9 bases separated the two germline ends. The germline CDR1 and CDR2 sequences are MNHEY and SVGAGI. The CDR3: CASSLDTNEQFF. CDR3 coding DNA: TGTGCCAGCAGCCTAGATACCAATGAGCAGTTCTTC.

This clonotype was observed once. The chain carries TRBV30 and TRBJ2-7, with 8 nucleotides matching TRBD2. With 6 bases clipped from V and 6 bases from J, the junction kept 13 bases outside the gene matches. The CDR3 extends over 14 amino acids. The germline CDR1 and CDR2 sequences are GTSNPN and SVGIG (reference sequence). Here the CDR3 reads CACRKRGGQGEQYF. The DNA for the CDR3 is TGTGCCTGCCGAAAACGGGGGGGCCAGGGCGAGCAGTACTTC.

The chain uses TRBV9 and TRBJ2-2; 10 bases fit TRBD2. CDR3 length equals 15 residues. Germline V gives CDR1 SGDLS, CDR2 YYNGEE. Trimming removed 3 bases from V and 6 bases from J; junction bases left unmatched: 5. This CDR3 reads CASSGSSGRAGELFF. The DNA of the CDR3 is TGTGCCAGCAGCGGGTCCAGCGGGAGGGCCGGGGAGCTGTTTTTT.

This chain uses TRBV15 with TRBJ2-7; D gene unclear. The V and J ends lost 0 bases and 4 bases respectively, with 13 bases between them. This CDR3 is built from 15 residues. Germline-derived CDR1 and CDR2 are LNHNV and YYDKDF (reference sequence). CDR3 residues: CATSRDVSGRYEQYF. Here the CDR3 DNA reads TGTGCCACCAGCAGAGATGTTAGTGGCAGATACGAGCAGTACTTC.

This clonotype was seen only a few times. The chain joins TRBV30 to TRBJ2-3, with TRBD2 matching 13 bases. The CDR3 runs to 15 residues. Trimming took 5 bases from V and 2 from J; bases not matched to a gene: 4. CDR1 is GTSNPN, CDR2 SVGIG, per germline (reference sequence). The CDR3 is CAWAGTSGATDTQYF. CDR3 DNA sequence: TGTGCCTGGGCCGGGACTAGCGGGGCCACAGATACGCAGTATTTT. The whole variable domain, remainder taken from reference TRBV30 and TRBJ2-3, is SQTIHQWPATLVQPVGSPLSLECTVEGTSNPNLYWYRQAAGRGLQLLFYSVGIGQISSEVPQNLSASRPQDRQFILSSKKLLLSDSGFYLCAWAGTSGATDTQYFGPGTRLTVL.

This clonotype was observed a few times. The J gene is TRBJ2-3, the V gene TRBV20-1; a possible D gene is TRBD2 (6 bases). The germline V gene has CDR1 DFQATT and CDR2 SNEGSKA (reference sequence). There are 17 residues in the CDR3. With 4 bases removed from V and 3 bases from J, the gap between germline ends came to 23 bases. The chain's CDR3 is CSAITGVSAFRTDTQYF. The CDR3 DNA reads as TGCAGTGCTATCACGGGAGTTTCGGCTTTTAGGACAGATACGCAGTATTTT.

This clonotype was seen many times. In DNA form, the CDR3 reads TGTGCCAGCAGCTGGACAGGGGGCATGGGAGAGACCCAGTACTTC. It is translated as CASSWTGGMGETQYF. The rearrangement joins TRBV7-3 to TRBJ2-5, with 11 bases aligning to TRBD1. This CDR3 region has 15 residues. CDR1 is SGHTA, CDR2 FQGTGA, per germline. V was clipped by 4 bases and J by 4 bases; unmatched bases: 5.

V is TRBV11-2 and J is TRBJ2-3; no reliable D call. Deletions cut 5 bases from V and 4 bases from J, with 10 bases between. Germline loops: CDR1 SGHAT, CDR2 FQNNGV. The CDR3 runs 13 residues. CDR3 loop: CASSLPPADTQYF. The CDR3, as DNA: TGTGCCAGCAGCCTCCCTCCCGCAGATACGCAGTATTTT.

In its sample, this clonotype was seen a few times. The CDR3 DNA sequence: TGTGCCAGCAGTTACTCGATACAGGGGGCCTACGAGCAGTACTTC. Its translation: CASSYSIQGAYEQYF. J is TRBJ2-7 and V is TRBV6-5; 8 positions agree with TRBD1. Trimming cost V 0 bases and J 2 bases; bases outside gene matches: 3. The CDR3 is 15 residues long. From germline, CDR1 is MNHEY and CDR2 SVGAGI.

V and J are TRBV19 and TRBJ2-4; 7 bases map to TRBD1. The CDR3 runs to 14 residues. Trimming at V came to 5 bases and at J to 7 bases, leaving 8 bases not matched to a gene. In germline, CDR1 is LNHDA, CDR2 SQIVND (reference sequence). The CDR3 DNA is TGTGCCAGTAGTCCTCGACAGGGTGCGAACATTCAGTACTTC. Protein product: CASSPRQGANIQYF.

In its sample, this clonotype was seen many times. The CDR3 nucleotides read TGCAGTGCTGGGGACAGGGGGCGGTCTCGCGAGCAGTACTTC. It translates to CSAGDRGRSREQYF. The J gene is TRBJ2-7, the V gene TRBV20-1; 12 bases fit TRBD1. Germline lookup yields CDR1 DFQATT and CDR2 SNEGSKA (reference sequence). Trimming took 5 bases from V and 6 from J; bases not matched to a gene: 8. The CDR3 is 14 residues long.

This clonotype was detected a few times. This chain connects TRBV7-2 to TRBJ1-1, with D unclear. CDR3 size: 17 residues. Germline-derived CDR1 and CDR2 are SGHTA and FQGNSA. Trimming stripped 2 bases from V and 1 base from J, with 17 bases between. CDR3 sequence: CASSLSSYGSANTEAFF. The CDR3, as DNA: TGTGCCAGCAGCTTAAGTTCCTATGGGTCCGCGAACACTGAAGCTTTCTTT. Variable domain in full (rest from reference TRBV7-2 and TRBJ1-1): GAGVSQSPSNKVTEKGKDVELRCDPISGHTALYWYRQSLGQGLEFLIYFQGNSAPDKSGLPSDRFSAERTGGSVSTLTIQRTQQEDSAVYLCASSLSSYGSANTEAFFGQGTRLTVV.

The chain recombines TRBV20-1 with TRBJ1-3; 8 nucleotides line up with TRBD1. This CDR3 spans 17 amino acids. V shed 6 bases and J 0 bases; nucleotides not matched to a gene: 13. Germline lookup yields CDR1 DFQATT and CDR2 SNEGSKA (reference sequence). The CDR3, as DNA: TGCAGTGCCATCCTATTACAGGGGGGATCCTCTGGAAACACCATATATTTT. The encoded protein is CSAILLQGGSSGNTIYF.

V and J are TRBV10-2 and TRBJ2-1, with TRBD2 matching over 10 bases. Losses at the gene ends were 6 bases for V and 6 bases for J; bases not matched to a gene: 20. Germline lookup yields CDR1 WSHSY and CDR2 SAAADI. CDR3 length: 19 amino acids. The DNA of the CDR3 is TGCGCCAGCAGGGACCTGGAGGGATTAAGCGGGAGGGCCTTCAATGAGCAGTTCTTC. Translated, it gives CASRDLEGLSGRAFNEQFF.